The following is a T cell receptor (beta chain) sequence with its context. Its antigen is undetermined. This specimen belongs to a study of cytomegalovirus exposure and HLA in healthy donors. PCR employed 60 Vbeta and 13 Jbeta primers. Assay: immunoSEQ multiplex PCR; the TCRdb copy retains only in-frame clones and omits some. The sample lists roughly 99,000 clones, 60% to 80% occurring once. Findings and limits, study-wide: In vitro testing confirmed a few CMV-associated chains as specific for CMV antigens. Certain sequence variants were highly shared and formed a cluster, and this cluster was likely a sequencing artifact. Evidence from a later analysis indicated that most CMV-associated TCR beta chains looked HLA-restricted.

The CDR3 is 18 residues long. In germline, CDR1 is SNHLY, CDR2 FYNNEI. Deletions cut 7 bases from V and 1 base from J, with 20 bases between. The rearrangement joins TRBV2 to TRBJ2-6, with TRBD1 as a possible D gene (5 bases). Input material: PBMCs. This TCR came from a man younger than 30 in good health and CMV-seronegative. Here the CDR3 reads CASIVAPQGLSGANVLTF. As DNA, the CDR3 is TGTGCCAGCATCGTCGCCCCCCAGGGTCTTTCTGGGGCCAACGTCCTGACTTTC.